Listed here is a single T cell receptor beta chain. Donors showed nominal health when sampled, although they likely had unrecorded immune exposures. CDR3 length: 20 amino acids. Germline-derived CDR1 and CDR2 are LGHNT and FRNRAP. After removal of 3 bases from V and 4 bases from J, the junction contained 17 bases not matched to a gene. The entry originates in a study of cytomegalovirus exposure and HLA in healthy donors. PCR amplification relied on 60 Vbeta primers (plus 13 Jbeta primers). Some clones are missing from TCRdb's copy, which holds only in-frame ones; the method was immunoSEQ multiplex PCR. The sample contains over 100,000 clones, around 81% of which appear only once.

The sequencing sample was made of PBMCs. The receptor comes from a woman aged 25 to 39 in good health and CMV-seronegative. V is TRBV12-5 and J is TRBJ2-7, with 14 nucleotides matching TRBD2. The CDR3 sequence is CASGFSRGLAGDTGAYEQYF. The CDR3 region has the DNA TGTGCTAGTGGTTTTTCCCGGGGACTAGCGGGAGATACGGGGGCGTACGAGCAGTACTTC.